This T cell receptor beta chain is drawn from a study of OX40 agonist ivuxolimab in advanced cancers. Study overall: All patients had ivuxolimab intravenously every 2 weeks at 0.01 to 10 mg/kg.

Study results and limitations: Certain nonresponding patients likewise had low normalized T-cell clonal expansion.

As regards this clone: What it recognizes is unknown.

Sequenced by immunoSEQ multiplex PCR; TCRdb stores in-frame clones only, minus some. The repertoire holds around 76,000 clones, with around 80% as singletons. Trimming left V 0 bases short and J 4 bases short, with 4 bases between. Germline CDR1 reads WSHSY; CDR2 reads SAAADI. This CDR3 contains 12 residues. The clonotype originates from an adult with an advanced solid tumor such as melanoma, head and neck, liver or kidney cancer. The sample was CD4+ or CD8+ T cells sorted from blood, taken in a trial of the OX40 agonist ivuxolimab. The chain carries TRBV10-2 and TRBJ2-7; no firm D call. This chain's CDR3 is CASSESWYEQYF. DNA of the CDR3: TGCGCCAGCAGTGAGTCGTGGTACGAGCAGTACTTC.